The sequence of this T cell receptor (beta chain) was determined in a study of OX40 agonist ivuxolimab in advanced cancers. Across the whole study: Ivuxolimab, an agonistic anti-OX40 (CD134) antibody, was given to patients. Melanoma, hepatocellular carcinoma, head and neck or renal cell cancer occurred in dose-escalation patients.

The CDR3 sequence is 16 residues long. V shed 3 bases, J shed 7 bases, and the junction held 12 bases outside the gene matches. Germline loops: CDR1 SGHAT, CDR2 FQNNGV. Generated by immunoSEQ multiplex PCR, the TCRdb table keeps only in-frame clones and is missing some. The table shows more than 45,000 clones, with roughly 80% occurring only once. The sequencing here drew on CD4+ or CD8+ T cells sorted from blood, taken in a trial of the OX40 agonist ivuxolimab. The chain carries TRBV11-2 and TRBJ2-7; 10 nucleotides align to TRBD2. This TCR came from an adult with an advanced solid tumor such as melanoma, head and neck, liver or kidney cancer. CDR3 nucleotides: TGTGCCAGCAGCTTGCTTCGGGGTACTAGCGGGGCTGAGCAGTACTTC. Protein: CASSLLRGTSGAEQYF.